The table lists the clone carrying this T cell receptor beta chain with many counts. The entry originates in a study of T cells in Graves' hyperthyroidism and ophthalmopathy. RNA transcripts were the template for amplifying TCR beta CDR3 regions. When the TCR CDR3 underwent first-round RT-PCR, the HTBI primer set was used. TCRdb ran MiXCR on the multiplex PCR reads and lists one entry per CDR3 protein. Of approximately 620,000 distinct CDR3 sequences listed, approximately 13% are singletons. The TCR originated in a woman aged 30 to 39 with Graves' hyperthyroidism that later progressed to Graves' ophthalmopathy. Sample: blood.

Written as DNA, the CDR3 is TGTGCCAGCAGCGAATCGTGGGGACAGCCTAACTATGGCTACACCTTC. Its protein is CASSESWGQPNYGYTF. The chain links TRBV11-1 to TRBJ1-2; 7 bases align to TRBD1. CDR1 is SGHAT, CDR2 FQDESV, per germline (reference sequence). The CDR3 consists of 16 residues. V lost 5 bases to trimming and J lost 0 bases; unmatched junction nucleotides: 9.